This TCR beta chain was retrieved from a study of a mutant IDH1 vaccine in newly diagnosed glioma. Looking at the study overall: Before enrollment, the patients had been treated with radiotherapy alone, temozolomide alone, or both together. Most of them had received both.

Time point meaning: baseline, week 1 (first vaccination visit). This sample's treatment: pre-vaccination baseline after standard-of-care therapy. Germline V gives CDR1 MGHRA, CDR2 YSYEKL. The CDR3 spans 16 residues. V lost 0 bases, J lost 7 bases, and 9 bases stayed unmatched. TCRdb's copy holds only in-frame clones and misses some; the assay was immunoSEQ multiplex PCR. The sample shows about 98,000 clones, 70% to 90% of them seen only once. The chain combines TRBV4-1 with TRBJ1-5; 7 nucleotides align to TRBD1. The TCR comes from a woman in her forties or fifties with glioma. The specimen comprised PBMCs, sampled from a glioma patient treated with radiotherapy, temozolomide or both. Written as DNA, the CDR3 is TGCGCCAGCAGCCAAGATGGGGCAGGGGGGTTGCAGCCCCAGCATTTT. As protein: CASSQDGAGGLQPQHF.